This passage covers 19 T cell receptor beta chains from one sample sequenced in a study of T cells in Graves' hyperthyroidism and ophthalmopathy. What was amplified from RNA transcripts were TCR beta CDR3 regions. An initial round of RT-PCR targeting the TCR CDR3 relied on the HTBI primer set. Using its own MiXCR run on the multiplex PCR reads, TCRdb lists one record per CDR3 protein. The sample has about 350,000 distinct CDR3 sequences; about 14% are singletons. What was sequenced was blood. The receptors originated from a woman younger than 45 with Graves' hyperthyroidism.

This clonotype was seen a handful of times. The chain recombines TRBV24-1 with TRBJ2-3; D gene ambiguous. V dropped 4 bases and J dropped 6 bases, with 16 bases sitting between them. This CDR3 is built from 15 residues. Germline V gives CDR1 KGHDR, CDR2 SFDVKD. The CDR3 region has the DNA TGTGCCACCAGTGACTCCCACACAGTTAGGGATACGCAGTATTTT. Residues: CATSDSHTVRDTQYF.

Of note for this clonotype: This clone may be a read error of a much larger clone one base away. This chain links TRBV5-1 with TRBJ2-7, with 7 bases lining up with TRBD2. In germline, CDR1 is SGHRS, CDR2 YFSETQ. The CDR3 is 14 residues long. The CDR3 DNA reads as TGCGCCAGCAGCCAGTCCGGGACTAACTACGATCAGTACTTC. This gives the protein CASSQSGTNYDQYF. The complete variable domain, with remaining parts taken from reference TRBV5-1 and TRBJ2-7, reads KAGVTQTPRYLIKTRGQQVTLSCSPISGHRSVSWYQQTPGQGLQFLFEYFSETQRNKGNFPGRFSGRQFSNSRSEMNVSTLELGDSALYLCASSQSGTNYDQYFGPGTRLTVT.

The V gene is TRBV29-1, the J gene TRBJ1-1; D is unclear. V lost 4 bases and J 0 bases, leaving 12 bases between the germline ends. This CDR3 spans 14 amino acids. From germline, CDR1 is SQVTM and CDR2 ANQGSEA. The CDR3 bases are TGCAGCGTTGTTGAACCAATACTGAACACTGAAGCTTTCTTT. It translates to CSVVEPILNTEAFF.

This clonotype came up many times. The rearrangement joins TRBV12-3 or TRBV12-4 to TRBJ2-1; D unclear. The CDR3 loop spans 12 amino acids. Deletions cut 5 bases from V and 9 bases from J, with 11 bases between. The CDR3 is CASSNGPTEQFF. CDR3 nucleotide sequence: TGTGCCAGCAGTAACGGACCTACTGAGCAGTTCTTC.

This chain joins TRBV5-5 and TRBJ1-5, with TRBD1 matching 10 bases. The V gene's germline CDR1 is SGHKS and CDR2 YYEKEE (reference sequence). The CDR3 is 15 amino acids. The V and J ends lost 3 bases and 7 bases, in that order; junction bases with no gene match: 7. This CDR3 is CASSYGQGVLQPQHF. DNA of the CDR3: TGTGCCAGCAGCTACGGACAGGGGGTTCTACAGCCCCAGCATTTT.

On this clonotype itself: The junction and the germline gene differ at one end; a read error may be behind it. This chain connects TRBV12-3 or TRBV12-4 to TRBJ2-7, with 9 bases aligning to TRBD1. The CDR3 loop spans 13 amino acids. CDR3 sequence: CASAGGTGNLLAF. The CDR3 DNA reads as TGTGCCAGCGCAGGGGGGACAGGGAACTTACTAGCCTTC.

This clonotype was detected many times. CDR3 sequence (DNA): TGTGCCACCAGCGCCGTTGGCAGGGGTAGGGACGAGCAGTACTTC. Translation gives CATSAVGRGRDEQYF. The gene calls are TRBV15 and TRBJ2-7, with a tentative D call TRBD1 (6 bases). The germline V and J ends were trimmed by 5 bases and 5 bases, with 19 bases remaining between them. The CDR3 is 15 residues long. Germline-derived CDR1 and CDR2 are LNHNV and YYDKDF (reference sequence).

Ten or more counts support this clonotype. J is TRBJ1-1 and V is TRBV6-2 or TRBV6-3, with D perhaps matching TRBD1 (5 bases). V shed 0 bases and J shed 4 bases, with 15 bases lying between them. Germline CDR1 MNHEY, CDR2 SVGEGT. The CDR3 covers 16 residues. CDR3 DNA sequence: TGTGCCAGCAGTTACTCGAGTAGGTGGGGGAGCACTGAAGCTTTCTTT. Translating gives CASSYSSRWGSTEAFF.

The J gene is TRBJ1-3, the V gene TRBV4-1; D may be TRBD1 (6 bases). Germline V lookup: CDR1 MGHRA, CDR2 YSYEKL. Trimming left V 8 bases short and J 2 bases short, with 19 bases between. CDR3 length equals 16 residues. The CDR3 nucleotides are TGCGCCAGCCGTTCGCCGGGGGGGGCGGCTGGAAACACCATATATTTT. Protein product: CASRSPGGAAGNTIYF.

This clonotype has at least ten counts. The chain employs TRBV20-1 and TRBJ2-7; 8 bases are shared with TRBD2. With V trimmed by 1 base and J by 4 bases, 6 bases remained unmatched. Per germline, CDR1 DFQATT and CDR2 SNEGSKA (reference sequence). The CDR3 sequence is 14 residues long. The CDR3 loop is CSARGEAGAYEQYF. The CDR3 DNA reads as TGCAGTGCTAGAGGGGAAGCGGGAGCTTACGAGCAGTACTTC.

This clonotype was found a few times. The rearrangement links TRBV28 to TRBJ2-1, with D hard to call. Per the germline V gene, CDR1 is MDHEN and CDR2 is SYDVKM. CDR3 size: 15 residues. Trimming stripped 7 bases from V and 9 bases from J, with 22 bases between. The CDR3 spells CASTRGSRLLGEQFF. Written as DNA, the CDR3 is TGTGCCAGCACCCGAGGTAGCCGGCTCCTGGGTGAGCAGTTCTTC.

Only a few counts were recorded for this clonotype. The J gene is TRBJ1-4, the V gene TRBV7-9; 7 bases align to TRBD1. In germline, CDR1 is SEHNR, CDR2 FQNEAQ (reference sequence). This CDR3 has 14 amino acids. J was trimmed by 7 bases and V by 4 bases; bases with no gene match: 6. CDR3 amino acids: CASSSPGGGEKLFF. In nucleotides, the CDR3 is TGTGCCAGCAGCTCCCCAGGGGGGGGTGAAAAACTGTTTTTT.

Many counts were recorded for this clonotype. The J gene is TRBJ2-2, the V gene TRBV29-1, with D maybe TRBD2 (5 bases). V lost 6 bases and J 5 bases, leaving 22 bases between the germline ends. From germline, CDR1 is SQVTM and CDR2 ANQGSEA. The length of the CDR3 is 16 residues. CDR3 nucleotides: TGCAGCGTCACCGCGGGTGGCGGGCGAGGGACCGGGGAGCTGTTTTTT. It is translated as CSVTAGGGRGTGELFF.

The table lists this clonotype with a few counts. The J gene is TRBJ2-5, the V gene TRBV7-3; no reliable D call. The germline CDR1 and CDR2 sequences are SGHTA and FQGTGA. CDR3 size: 13 residues. Trimming stripped 0 bases from V and 4 bases from J, with 6 bases between. Here the CDR3 reads CASSLTLTETQYF. The CDR3 nucleotides are TGTGCCAGCAGCTTAACACTCACAGAGACCCAGTACTTC.

The CDR3 sequence is CSAMAASGNTIYF. DNA for the CDR3: TGCAGTGCTATGGCAGCTAGTGGAAACACCATATATTTT. The chain is built from TRBV20-1 and TRBJ1-3; no clear D gene. Per germline, CDR1 DFQATT and CDR2 SNEGSKA (reference sequence). Deletions cut 4 bases from V and 3 bases from J, with 10 bases between. The CDR3 is 13 residues long.

This clonotype was observed at least ten times. The V and J genes are TRBV6-2 or TRBV6-3 and TRBJ2-7, with unresolved D. The ends were cut back, 6 bases at V and 3 bases at J, with 12 bases in the middle. Germline V lookup: CDR1 MNHEY, CDR2 SVGEGT. The CDR3 loop spans 13 amino acids. This CDR3 reads CASRPTGDYEQYF. The CDR3 DNA sequence: TGTGCCAGCAGACCGACTGGGGACTACGAGCAGTACTTC.

This clonotype was seen at least ten times. This sequence joins TRBV28 and TRBJ2-5; D might be TRBD2 (6 bases). V shed 2 bases and J shed 4 bases, with 14 bases lying between them. The CDR3 sequence is 15 residues long. The germline V gene has CDR1 MDHEN and CDR2 SYDVKM. This CDR3 is CASSLQTGVGETQYF. In DNA, the CDR3 is TGTGCCAGCAGTTTACAAACGGGAGTGGGAGAGACCCAGTACTTC. Variable domain in full (rest from reference TRBV28 and TRBJ2-5): DVKVTQSSRYLVKRTGEKVFLECVQDMDHENMFWYRQDPGLGLRLIYFSYDVKMKEKGDIPEGYSVSREKKERFSLILESASTNQTSMYLCASSLQTGVGETQYFGPGTRLLVL.

This clonotype was seen many times. The V call is TRBV20-1, the J call TRBJ2-1, with TRBD1 matching over 9 bases. V gave up 4 bases and J gave up 8 bases; unmatched junction bases: 3. The CDR3 runs to 12 residues. Germline assignment: CDR1 DFQATT and CDR2 SNEGSKA (reference sequence). The CDR3 loop reads CSAKGQGHEQFF. CDR3 DNA sequence: TGCAGTGCTAAAGGACAGGGGCATGAGCAGTTCTTC.

This clonotype was counted a few times. One junction end disagrees with the germline gene, perhaps due to a read error. The gene calls are TRBV9 and TRBJ2-6; a weak D match, TRBD1 (5 bases). This CDR3 region has 14 residues. From germline, CDR1 is SGDLS and CDR2 YYNGEE. As DNA, the CDR3 is TGTGCCAGCAGCGTAGCGGGTGGGGCCAACCTCCTGACTTTC. As protein: CASSVAGGANLLTF. The whole variable domain, filled in from reference TRBV9 and TRBJ2-6, reads DSGVTQTPKHLITATGQRVTLRCSPRSGDLSVYWYQQSLDQGLQFLIQYYNGEERAKGNILERFSAQQFPDLHSELNLSSLELGDSALYFCASSVAGGANLLTFGAGSRLTVL.